One and the same sample provided the 30 T cell receptor beta chains below, sequenced in a study of blood T cell repertoires in COVID-19. Measured with immunoSEQ multiplex PCR; TCRdb has only the in-frame clones, and not every one. The table shows some 260,000 clones, with around 88% occurring only once. The sequenced material came from PBMCs or T cells enriched from blood (not recorded which). The source of these receptors is a middle-aged man who had recovered from COVID-19.

The chain recombines TRBV9 with TRBJ2-7, with 7 bases lining up with TRBD1. Germline CDR1 is SGDLS and CDR2 is YYNGEE. The V segment lost 4 bases and the J segment 3 bases; nucleotides outside the gene matches: 10. This CDR3 has 15 amino acids. The CDR3 DNA follows: TGTGCCAGCAGCCTGGATGGGGACAGATACTACGAGCAGTACTTC. It encodes CASSLDGDRYYEQYF.

The chain employs TRBV25-1 and TRBJ2-5; TRBD2 matches at 13 bases. V trimming: 5 bases; J trimming: 4 bases; junction bases outside the gene matches: 4. The CDR3 consists of 15 residues. In germline, CDR1 is MGHDK, CDR2 SYGVNS. CDR3 in DNA: TGTGCCAGCAGTCCCGGACTAGCGGGGGCAGAGACCCAGTACTTC. This codes for CASSPGLAGAETQYF.

This chain links TRBV18 with TRBJ1-2; no clear D gene. This CDR3 is 15 amino acids long. Germline-derived CDR1 and CDR2 are KGHSH and LQKENI. The V and J ends lost 1 base and 0 bases respectively, with 9 bases between them. The CDR3 spells CASSPRQTTNYGYTF. The CDR3 coding sequence is TGTGCCAGCTCACCACGCCAGACTACTAACTATGGCTACACCTTC.

CDR3: CASSLDQRRGRTEAFF. The CDR3 DNA reads TGTGCCAGCAGCTTAGATCAGCGAAGGGGGCGTACTGAAGCTTTCTTT. V and J are TRBV11-2 and TRBJ1-1, with TRBD1 matching over 7 bases. The CDR3 consists of 16 residues. CDR1 and CDR2 from the germline V gene are SGHAT and FQNNGV. Germline trimming cut 0 bases from V and 5 bases from J; bases unmatched to any gene: 9.

The rearrangement links TRBV27 to TRBJ2-2, with 7 nucleotides matching TRBD1. The CDR3 length is 14 residues. CDR1 and CDR2 (germline): MNHEY, SMNVEV (reference sequence). Losses at the gene ends were 4 bases for V and 3 bases for J; bases not matched to a gene: 2. CDR3 loop: CASSYGQDTGELFF. DNA for the CDR3: TGTGCCAGCAGTTACGGACAGGACACCGGGGAGCTGTTTTTT.

The sample holds a few counts of this clone. The chain employs TRBV2 and TRBJ1-1; D is ambiguous. V dropped 3 bases and J dropped 3 bases, with 5 bases sitting between them. Germline V gene lookup returns CDR1 SNHLY and CDR2 FYNNEI. This CDR3 spans 12 amino acids. Written as DNA, the CDR3 is TGTGCCAGCAGTGATCCGGACACTGAAGCTTTCTTT. It encodes CASSDPDTEAFF.

This rearrangement joins TRBV4-3 to TRBJ2-3, with D maybe TRBD2 (6 bases). Trimming cost V 0 bases and J 3 bases, with 16 bases left between them. CDR1 is LGHNA and CDR2 is YSLEER in the germline V gene. This CDR3 comprises 17 residues. CDR3 residues: CASSQDWAGGKTDTQYF. For the CDR3, the DNA is TGCGCCAGCAGCCAAGATTGGGCAGGCGGGAAGACAGATACGCAGTATTTT.

The CDR3 DNA sequence: TGTGCCAGCAGTGACCCCCCTCTGCAGGCCGGGGATCAGCCCCAGCATTTT. Translated, it gives CASSDPPLQAGDQPQHF. J is TRBJ1-5 and V is TRBV6-1; D is undetermined. CDR3 length: 17 residues. Trimming took 3 bases from V and 5 from J, leaving 20 bases between them. Germline V gene data show CDR1 as MNHNS and CDR2 as SASEGT.

The rearrangement joins TRBV19 to TRBJ2-5; a weak D match, TRBD1 (6 bases). With 8 bases removed from V and 2 bases from J, the gap between germline ends came to 9 bases. The CDR3 has 12 amino acids. The germline V gene has CDR1 LNHDA and CDR2 SQIVND (reference sequence). CDR3 residues: CASRTVQETQYF. In DNA, the CDR3 is TGTGCCAGTCGGACAGTTCAAGAGACCCAGTACTTC.

The V call is TRBV11-2, the J call TRBJ2-7; 7 bases align to TRBD1. Germline V gene lookup returns CDR1 SGHAT and CDR2 FQNNGV. The V segment lost 5 bases and the J segment 5 bases; nucleotides outside the gene matches: 12. The CDR3 contains 15 residues. CDR3 DNA: TGTGCCAGCAGCCCCGCCCTCGACAGGGCTCACGAGCAGTACTTC. This codes for CASSPALDRAHEQYF.

The J gene is TRBJ1-2, the V gene TRBV2; 7 bases match TRBD1. CDR3 length: 13 residues. V gave up 9 bases and J gave up 3 bases; unmatched junction bases: 7. CDR1 is SNHLY, CDR2 FYNNEI, per germline. This CDR3 reads CASRTGTDYGYTF. Written as DNA, the CDR3 is TGTGCCAGTCGCACCGGGACAGACTATGGCTACACCTTC.

The chain is built from TRBV5-8 and TRBJ1-5; TRBD1 agrees at 8 bases. The CDR3 spans 14 residues. CDR1 is SGHTS and CDR2 is YDEGEE in the germline V gene. V lost 3 bases and J lost 5; bases outside the gene matches: 4. The chain's CDR3 is CASSSQGGDQPQHF. In DNA, the CDR3 is TGTGCCAGCAGCTCACAGGGGGGGGATCAGCCCCAGCATTTT.

The J gene is TRBJ2-3, the V gene TRBV9; 7 nucleotides line up with TRBD1. The CDR3 extends over 17 amino acids. Trimming removed 3 bases from V and 0 bases from J; junction bases left unmatched: 10. Germline lookup yields CDR1 SGDLS and CDR2 YYNGEE. CDR3 nucleotide sequence: TGTGCCAGCAGCGCCCTCATGACAGGGAAGAGCACAGATACGCAGTATTTT. Its protein product is CASSALMTGKSTDTQYF.

The chain couples TRBV6-5 to TRBJ1-5; 7 bases fit TRBD1. V shed 4 bases and J 2 bases; nucleotides not matched to a gene: 8. There are 16 residues in the CDR3. Germline CDR1 and CDR2: MNHEY and SVGAGI. The CDR3 here is CASSSQGYFGNQPQHF. CDR3 bases: TGTGCCAGCAGTTCACAGGGGTATTTCGGCAATCAGCCCCAGCATTTT.

The V and J genes are TRBV27 and TRBJ2-3, with 7 bases matching TRBD1. The CDR3 consists of 14 residues. V shed 4 bases and J 4 bases; nucleotides not matched to a gene: 5. The germline CDR1 and CDR2 sequences are MNHEY and SMNVEV (reference sequence). As DNA, the CDR3 is TGTGCCAGCAGTTACGGACAGGCTGCAGATACGCAGTATTTT. As protein: CASSYGQAADTQYF.

The CDR3 DNA reads TGTGCCAGCTCACCTTCGAGGGCTACTGAAGCTTTCTTT. Translation gives CASSPSRATEAFF. V and J are TRBV18 and TRBJ1-1; D is uncertain. Germline-derived CDR1 and CDR2 are KGHSH and LQKENI. This CDR3 contains 13 residues. Trimming left V 3 bases short and J 5 bases short, with 10 bases between.

The J gene is TRBJ2-5, the V gene TRBV7-2, with D perhaps TRBD2 (6 bases). The V and J ends lost 2 bases and 5 bases respectively, with 24 bases between them. This CDR3 is 18 amino acids long. In germline, CDR1 is SGHTA, CDR2 FQGNSA. The chain's CDR3 is CASSLWVSGTTLRETQYF. For the CDR3, the DNA is TGTGCCAGCAGCTTATGGGTTAGCGGCACTACCCTTCGGGAGACCCAGTACTTC.

The chain couples TRBV5-1 to TRBJ1-3; 8 bases match TRBD1. This CDR3 has 17 residues. V lost 0 bases and J lost 0; bases outside the gene matches: 5. Germline assignment: CDR1 SGHRS and CDR2 YFSETQ. The CDR3 is CASSLDYQGASGNTIYF. In DNA form, the CDR3 reads TGCGCCAGCAGCTTGGACTACCAGGGGGCCTCTGGAAACACCATATATTTT.

This clone was detected once. J is TRBJ2-7 and V is TRBV6-5; perhaps TRBD2 as D (6 bases). CDR1 and CDR2 (germline): MNHEY, SVGAGI. The CDR3 covers 16 residues. The V end lost 0 bases, the J end lost 1 base, and 13 bases lay between the germline ends. The CDR3 DNA sequence: TGTGCCAGCAGTTACTCGAAGCGGACTACTTCCTACGAGCAGTACTTC. Amino acids: CASSYSKRTTSYEQYF.

The rearrangement links TRBV5-1 to TRBJ1-4; 12 positions match TRBD1. V gave up 6 bases and J gave up 8 bases; unmatched junction bases: 11. This CDR3 has 16 residues. CDR1 and CDR2 from the germline V gene are SGHRS and YFSETQ. The CDR3: CASTWSPGQGAEKLFF. CDR3 DNA sequence: TGCGCCAGCACCTGGTCGCCGGGACAGGGGGCGGAAAAACTGTTTTTT.

The gene calls are TRBV18 and TRBJ2-3, with a tentative D call TRBD1 (6 bases). The V gene lost 3 bases and the J gene lost 5 bases, with 18 bases spanning the gap. The length of the CDR3 is 16 residues. Germline V gene sequence: CDR1 KGHSH, CDR2 LQKENI. The CDR3 nucleotides read TGTGCCAGCTCACCCAGACAGGCGGTACGGGAAGATACGCAGTATTTT. The encoded protein is CASSPRQAVREDTQYF.

V gene TRBV6-5 combines with J gene TRBJ1-1; 7 nucleotides match TRBD1. Per germline, CDR1 MNHEY and CDR2 SVGAGI. The V segment lost 5 bases and the J segment 5 bases; nucleotides outside the gene matches: 8. The CDR3 totals 14 residues. The CDR3 here is CASSPQGTRTEAFF. Written as DNA, the CDR3 is TGTGCCAGCAGTCCACAGGGGACTAGGACTGAAGCTTTCTTT.

This sequence joins TRBV27 and TRBJ2-7; tentatively, D is TRBD1 (6 bases). The CDR3 covers 16 residues. The germline gives CDR1 MNHEY, CDR2 SMNVEV (reference sequence). Trimming stripped 2 bases from V and 2 bases from J, with 16 bases between. In nucleotides, the CDR3 is TGTGCCAGCAGTTTAGCTGCCGGGACAAGGACCTACGAGCAGTACTTC. Amino acids: CASSLAAGTRTYEQYF.

The chain carries TRBV9 and TRBJ2-5, with TRBD2 identical over 12 bases. The CDR3 runs to 17 residues. Germline V gene data show CDR1 as SGDLS and CDR2 as YYNGEE. J was trimmed by 2 bases and V by 0 bases; bases with no gene match: 5. The CDR3 region is CASSVGASGGGQETQYF. The CDR3 DNA reads TGTGCCAGCAGCGTAGGTGCTAGCGGGGGGGGACAAGAGACCCAGTACTTC.

V gene TRBV6-7 combines with J gene TRBJ1-2; D uncertain. TRBV6-7 is classed as an ORF, of uncertain function. With 5 bases removed from V and 5 bases from J, the gap between germline ends came to 18 bases. This CDR3 has 15 residues. The CDR3 DNA follows: TGTGCCAGCAGTCCCGAATCTACGGGAAAATATGGCTACACCTTC. This codes for CASSPESTGKYGYTF.

As to this clone: An end of the junction differs from the germline gene, which may be a read error. This chain links TRBV6-1 with TRBJ1-3; TRBD1 agrees at 7 bases. Germline V CDR1 and CDR2: MNHNS, SASEGT. The CDR3 is 15 amino acids. The CDR3 region is CASREDREGGNTIYF. In nucleotides, the CDR3 is TGTGCCAGCAGGGAAGACAGGGAGGGTGGGAACACCATATATTTT.

This clone occurred a few times. V gene TRBV19 combines with J gene TRBJ2-5; D is perhaps TRBD2 (7 bases). V lost 6 bases to trimming and J lost 5 bases, with 13 bases between them. Germline CDR1 and CDR2: LNHDA and SQIVND (reference sequence). This CDR3 is built from 13 residues. Here the CDR3 reads CASSRGGGETQYF. CDR3 DNA sequence: TGTGCCAGTAGCCGCGGGGGCGGGGAGACCCAGTACTTC. Drawing the rest from reference TRBV19 and TRBJ2-5, the complete variable domain is DGGITQSPKYLFRKEGQNVTLSCEQNLNHDAMYWYRQDPGQGLRLIYYSQIVNDFQKGDIAEGYSVSREKKESFPLTVTSAQKNPTAFYLCASSRGGGETQYFGPGTRLLVL.

This clone was detected a few times. This chain connects TRBV7-8 to TRBJ1-1, with D possibly being TRBD1 (6 bases). In germline, CDR1 is SGHVS, CDR2 FQNEAQ. V lost 5 bases to trimming and J lost 1 base, with 8 bases between them. This CDR3 is 13 amino acids long. The CDR3 here is CASSLTGNTEAFF. The CDR3 DNA is TGTGCCAGCAGCCTGACAGGGAACACTGAAGCTTTCTTT. Variable domain in full (rest from reference TRBV7-8 and TRBJ1-1): GAGVSQSPRYKVAKRGQDVALRCDPISGHVSLFWYQQALGQGPEFLTYFQNEAQLDKSGLPSDRFFAERPEGSVSTLKIQRTQQEDSAVYLCASSLTGNTEAFFGQGTRLTVV.

The genes are TRBV4-2 and TRBJ2-1, with 10 bases matching TRBD2. The ends lost 4 bases at V and 4 bases at J; junction bases unmatched: 4. Germline CDR1 is LGHNA and CDR2 is YNFKEQ. The CDR3 extends over 15 amino acids. The chain's CDR3 is CASSPSSGGYNEQFF. In DNA form, the CDR3 reads TGTGCCAGCAGCCCCTCTAGCGGGGGATACAATGAGCAGTTCTTC.

V is TRBV4-1 and J is TRBJ2-2, with unresolved D. Germline V lookup: CDR1 MGHRA, CDR2 YSYEKL. The ends were cut back, 0 bases at V and 3 bases at J, with 5 bases in the middle. This CDR3 contains 14 residues. CDR3 in amino acids: CASSQDLYTGELFF. CDR3 nucleotide sequence: TGCGCCAGCAGCCAAGATCTCTACACCGGGGAGCTGTTTTTT.